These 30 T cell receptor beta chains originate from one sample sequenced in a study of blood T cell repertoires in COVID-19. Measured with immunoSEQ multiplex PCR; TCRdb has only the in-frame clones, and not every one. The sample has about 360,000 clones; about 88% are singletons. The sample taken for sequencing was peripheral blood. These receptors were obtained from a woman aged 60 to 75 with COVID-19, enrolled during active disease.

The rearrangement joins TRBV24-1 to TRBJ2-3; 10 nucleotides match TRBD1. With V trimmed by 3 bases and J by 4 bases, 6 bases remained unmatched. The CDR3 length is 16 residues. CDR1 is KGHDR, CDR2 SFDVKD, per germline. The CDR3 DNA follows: TGTGCCACCAGTGATCGGACAGGGGGTCTGGCAGATACGCAGTATTTT. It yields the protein CATSDRTGGLADTQYF.

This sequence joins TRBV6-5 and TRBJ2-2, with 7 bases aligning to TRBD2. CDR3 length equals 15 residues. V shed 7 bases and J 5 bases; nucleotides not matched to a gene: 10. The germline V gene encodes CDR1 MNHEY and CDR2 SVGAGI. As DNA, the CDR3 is TGTGCCAGCAATTTGGGCGGGGGACGAACCGGGGAGCTGTTTTTT. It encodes CASNLGGGRTGELFF.

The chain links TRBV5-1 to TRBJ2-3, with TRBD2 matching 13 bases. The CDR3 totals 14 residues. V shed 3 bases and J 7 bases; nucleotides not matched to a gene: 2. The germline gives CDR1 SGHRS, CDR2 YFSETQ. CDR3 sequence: CASSSGLAGNTQYF. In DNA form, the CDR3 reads TGCGCCAGCAGCTCGGGACTAGCGGGGAATACGCAGTATTTT.

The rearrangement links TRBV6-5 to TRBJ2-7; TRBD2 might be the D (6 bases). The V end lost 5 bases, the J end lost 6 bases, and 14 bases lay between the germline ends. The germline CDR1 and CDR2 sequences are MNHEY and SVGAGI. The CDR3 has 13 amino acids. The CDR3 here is CASSPNGGFEQYF. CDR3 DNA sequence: TGTGCCAGCAGTCCTAACGGAGGGTTCGAGCAGTACTTC.

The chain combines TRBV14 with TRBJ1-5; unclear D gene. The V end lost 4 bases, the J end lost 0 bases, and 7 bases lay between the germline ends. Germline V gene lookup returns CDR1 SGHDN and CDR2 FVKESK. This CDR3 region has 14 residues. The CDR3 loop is CASSPPNSNQPQHF. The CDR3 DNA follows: TGTGCCAGCAGCCCACCTAATAGCAATCAGCCCCAGCATTTT.

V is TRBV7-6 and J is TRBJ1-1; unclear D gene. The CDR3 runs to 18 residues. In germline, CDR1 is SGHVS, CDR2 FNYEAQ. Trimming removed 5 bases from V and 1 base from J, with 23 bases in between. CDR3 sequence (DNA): TGTGCCAGCAGCCCTCAACCACCTTTGGGAGGACCGAACACTGAAGCTTTCTTT. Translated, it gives CASSPQPPLGGPNTEAFF. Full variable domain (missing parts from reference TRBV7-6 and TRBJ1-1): GAGVSQSPRYKVTKRGQDVALRCDPISGHVSLYWYRQALGQGPEFLTYFNYEAQQDKSGLPNDRFSAERPEGSISTLTIQRTEQRDSAMYRCASSPQPPLGGPNTEAFFGQGTRLTVV.

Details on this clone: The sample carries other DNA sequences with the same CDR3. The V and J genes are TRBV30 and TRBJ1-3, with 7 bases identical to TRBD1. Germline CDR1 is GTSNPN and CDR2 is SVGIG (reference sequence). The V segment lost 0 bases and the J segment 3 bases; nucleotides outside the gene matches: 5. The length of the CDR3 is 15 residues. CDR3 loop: CAWSVRAGGGNTIYF. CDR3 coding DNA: TGTGCCTGGAGTGTACGGGCAGGGGGTGGAAACACCATATATTTT.

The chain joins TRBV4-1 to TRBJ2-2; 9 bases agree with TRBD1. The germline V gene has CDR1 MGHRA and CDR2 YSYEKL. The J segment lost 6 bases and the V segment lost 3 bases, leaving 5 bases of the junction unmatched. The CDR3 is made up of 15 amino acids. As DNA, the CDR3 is TGCGCCAGCAGCCACGACGGGACAGGGCCCGGGGAGCTGTTTTTT. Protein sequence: CASSHDGTGPGELFF.

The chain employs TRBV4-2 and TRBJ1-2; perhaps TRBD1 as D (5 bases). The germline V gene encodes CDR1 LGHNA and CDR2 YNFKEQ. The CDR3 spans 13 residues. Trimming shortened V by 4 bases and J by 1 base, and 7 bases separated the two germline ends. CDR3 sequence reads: CASSPQGNYGYTF. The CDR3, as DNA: TGTGCCAGCAGCCCCCAGGGTAACTATGGCTACACCTTC.

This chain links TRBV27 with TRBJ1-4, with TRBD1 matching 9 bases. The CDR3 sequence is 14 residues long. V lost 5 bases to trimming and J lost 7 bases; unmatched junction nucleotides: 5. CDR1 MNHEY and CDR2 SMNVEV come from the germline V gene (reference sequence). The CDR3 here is CASSPQGASEKLFF. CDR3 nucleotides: TGTGCCAGCAGTCCACAGGGGGCGAGTGAAAAACTGTTTTTT.

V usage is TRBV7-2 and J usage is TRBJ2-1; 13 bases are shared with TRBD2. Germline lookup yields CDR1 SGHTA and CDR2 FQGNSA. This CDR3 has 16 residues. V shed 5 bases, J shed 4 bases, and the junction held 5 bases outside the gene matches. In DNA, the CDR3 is TGTGCCAGCAGCCAGGGACTAGCGGGGCTTTACAATGAGCAGTTCTTC. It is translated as CASSQGLAGLYNEQFF.

Written as DNA, the CDR3 is TGTGCCAGCTCACCCCCCACAGCGGGGCAGTTCTTC. It codes for CASSPPTAGQFF. The rearrangement links TRBV18 to TRBJ2-1; possibly TRBD2 for D (6 bases). Germline assignment: CDR1 KGHSH and CDR2 LQKENI. This CDR3 spans 12 amino acids. V lost 3 bases and J 12 bases, leaving 12 bases between the germline ends.

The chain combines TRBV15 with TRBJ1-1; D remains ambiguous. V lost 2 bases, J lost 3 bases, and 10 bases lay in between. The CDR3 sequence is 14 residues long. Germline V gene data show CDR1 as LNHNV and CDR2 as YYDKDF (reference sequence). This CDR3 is CATSRNRRDTEAFF. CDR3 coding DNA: TGTGCCACCAGCAGAAATAGGCGGGACACTGAAGCTTTCTTT.

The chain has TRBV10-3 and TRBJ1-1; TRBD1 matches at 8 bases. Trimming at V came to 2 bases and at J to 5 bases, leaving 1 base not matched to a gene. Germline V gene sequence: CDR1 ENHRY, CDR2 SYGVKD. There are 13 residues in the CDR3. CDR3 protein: CAISEGQGTEAFF. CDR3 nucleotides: TGTGCCATCAGTGAGGGACAGGGTACTGAAGCTTTCTTT.

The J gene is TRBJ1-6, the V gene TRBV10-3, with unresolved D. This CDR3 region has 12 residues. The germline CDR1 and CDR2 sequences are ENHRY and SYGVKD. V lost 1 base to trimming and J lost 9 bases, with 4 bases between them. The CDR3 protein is CAISEYGSPLHF. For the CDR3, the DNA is TGTGCCATCAGTGAGTACGGTTCACCCCTCCACTTT.

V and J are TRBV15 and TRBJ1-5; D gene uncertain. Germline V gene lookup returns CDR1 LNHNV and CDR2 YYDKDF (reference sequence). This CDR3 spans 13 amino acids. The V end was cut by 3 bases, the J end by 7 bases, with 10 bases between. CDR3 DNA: TGTGCCACCAGCAGGCAGAGGCGCCAGCCCCAGCATTTT. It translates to CATSRQRRQPQHF.

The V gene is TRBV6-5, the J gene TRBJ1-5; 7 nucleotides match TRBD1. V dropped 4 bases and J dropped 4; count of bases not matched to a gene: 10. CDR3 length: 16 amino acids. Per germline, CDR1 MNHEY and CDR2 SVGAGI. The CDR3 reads CASSFASGTANQPQHF. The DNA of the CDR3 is TGTGCCAGCAGTTTCGCTAGTGGGACAGCTAATCAGCCCCAGCATTTT.

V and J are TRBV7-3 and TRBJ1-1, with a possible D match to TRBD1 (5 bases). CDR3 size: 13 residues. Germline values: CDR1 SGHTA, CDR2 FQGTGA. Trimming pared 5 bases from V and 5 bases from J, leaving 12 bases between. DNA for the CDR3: TGTGCCAGCAGCCCCAGGGATGGGACTGAAGCTTTCTTT. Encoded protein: CASSPRDGTEAFF.

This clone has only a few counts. DNA of the CDR3: TGTGCCAGCAGTGAGGCACGAACGGAGACCCAGTACTTC. Translated: CASSEARTETQYF. This rearrangement joins TRBV2 to TRBJ2-5; D is unresolved. The V gene's germline CDR1 is SNHLY and CDR2 FYNNEI. The CDR3 extends over 13 amino acids. V lost 3 bases, J lost 5 bases, and 10 bases lay in between.

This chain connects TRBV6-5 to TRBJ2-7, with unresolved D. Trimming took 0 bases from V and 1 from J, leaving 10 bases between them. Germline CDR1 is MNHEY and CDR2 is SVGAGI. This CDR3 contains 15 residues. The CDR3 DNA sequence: TGTGCCAGCAGTTACTCGTCATCAGAATCCTACGAGCAGTACTTC. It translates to CASSYSSSESYEQYF.

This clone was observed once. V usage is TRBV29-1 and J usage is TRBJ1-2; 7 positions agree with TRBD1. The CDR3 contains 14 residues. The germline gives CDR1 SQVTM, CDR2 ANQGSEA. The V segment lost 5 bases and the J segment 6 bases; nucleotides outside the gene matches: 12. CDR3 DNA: TGCAGCGTTACCGGGACAGCGCTTGAGAATGGCTACACCTTC. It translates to CSVTGTALENGYTF.

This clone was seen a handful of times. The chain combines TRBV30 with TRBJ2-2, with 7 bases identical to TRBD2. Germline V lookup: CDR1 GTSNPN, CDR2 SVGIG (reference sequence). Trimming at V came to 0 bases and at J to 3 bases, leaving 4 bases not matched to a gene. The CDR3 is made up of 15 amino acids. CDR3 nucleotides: TGTGCCTGGAGTGTACGAGCGGGGTACACCGGGGAGCTGTTTTTT. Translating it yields CAWSVRAGYTGELFF. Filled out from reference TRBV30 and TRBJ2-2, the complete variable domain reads SQTIHQWPATLVQPVGSPLSLECTVEGTSNPNLYWYRQAAGRGLQLLFYSVGIGQISSEVPQNLSASRPQDRQFILSSKKLLLSDSGFYLCAWSVRAGYTGELFFGEGSRLTVL.

The CDR3 is CASSDGTSGGAGETQYF. The CDR3 DNA sequence: TGCGCCAGCAGCGACGGGACTAGCGGGGGGGCCGGGGAGACCCAGTACTTC. The gene calls are TRBV5-1 and TRBJ2-5; 16 nucleotides line up with TRBD2. This CDR3 is built from 17 residues. The V segment lost 4 bases and the J segment 5 bases; nucleotides outside the gene matches: 8. Germline CDR1 SGHRS, CDR2 YFSETQ.

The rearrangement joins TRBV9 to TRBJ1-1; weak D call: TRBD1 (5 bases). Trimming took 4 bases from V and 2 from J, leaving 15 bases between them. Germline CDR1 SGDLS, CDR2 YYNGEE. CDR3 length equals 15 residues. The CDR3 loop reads CASSPVTELNTEAFF. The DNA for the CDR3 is TGTGCCAGCAGCCCAGTGACAGAATTAAACACTGAAGCTTTCTTT.

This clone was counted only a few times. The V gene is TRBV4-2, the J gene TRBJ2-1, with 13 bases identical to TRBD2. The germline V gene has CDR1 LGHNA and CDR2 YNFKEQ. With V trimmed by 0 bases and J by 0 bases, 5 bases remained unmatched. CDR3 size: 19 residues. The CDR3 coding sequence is TGTGCCAGCAGCCAAGAGCGGACTAGCGGGGGTCACTCCTACAATGAGCAGTTCTTC. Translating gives CASSQERTSGGHSYNEQFF.

In DNA, the CDR3 is TGTGCCAGCAGTGACGTAGGGGGTAGTCAGCCCCAGCATTTT. Protein product: CASSDVGGSQPQHF. The V gene is TRBV6-4, the J gene TRBJ1-5; D is perhaps TRBD1 (6 bases). The CDR3 sequence is 14 residues long. In germline, CDR1 is MRHNA, CDR2 SNTAGT. Between the trimmed V and J ends, which lost 2 bases and 6 bases, there was a span of 11 bases.

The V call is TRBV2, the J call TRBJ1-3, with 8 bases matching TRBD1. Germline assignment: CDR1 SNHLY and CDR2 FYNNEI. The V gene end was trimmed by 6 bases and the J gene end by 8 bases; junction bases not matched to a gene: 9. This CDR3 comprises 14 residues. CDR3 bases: TGTGCCAGCAGCACAGGGGGGCCAAGGGACACCATATATTTT. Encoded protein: CASSTGGPRDTIYF.

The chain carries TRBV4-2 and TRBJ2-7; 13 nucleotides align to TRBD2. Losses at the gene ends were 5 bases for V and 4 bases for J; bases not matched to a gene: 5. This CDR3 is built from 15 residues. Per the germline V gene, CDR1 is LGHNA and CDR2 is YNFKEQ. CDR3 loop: CASSSTSGGAYEQYF. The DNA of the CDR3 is TGTGCCAGCAGCTCCACTAGCGGGGGGGCTTACGAGCAGTACTTC.

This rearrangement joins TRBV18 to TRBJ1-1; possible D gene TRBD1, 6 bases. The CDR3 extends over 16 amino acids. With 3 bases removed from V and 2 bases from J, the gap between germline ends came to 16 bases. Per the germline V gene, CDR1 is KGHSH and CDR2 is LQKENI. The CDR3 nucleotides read TGTGCCAGCTCACCCCGCGCTGGGGGCCAAAACACTGAAGCTTTCTTT. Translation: CASSPRAGGQNTEAFF. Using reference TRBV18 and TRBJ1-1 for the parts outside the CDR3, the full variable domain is NAGVMQNPRHLVRRRGQEARLRCSPMKGHSHVYWYRQLPEEGLKFMVYLQKENIIDESGMPKERFSAEFPKEGPSILRIQQVVRGDSAAYFCASSPRAGGQNTEAFFGQGTRLTVV.

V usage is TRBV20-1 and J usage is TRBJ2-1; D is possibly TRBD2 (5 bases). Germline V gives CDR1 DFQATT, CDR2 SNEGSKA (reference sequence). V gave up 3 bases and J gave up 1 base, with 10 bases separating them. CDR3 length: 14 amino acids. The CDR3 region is CSASRGPSYNEQFF. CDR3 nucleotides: TGCAGTGCTAGTCGGGGTCCATCCTACAATGAGCAGTTCTTC.